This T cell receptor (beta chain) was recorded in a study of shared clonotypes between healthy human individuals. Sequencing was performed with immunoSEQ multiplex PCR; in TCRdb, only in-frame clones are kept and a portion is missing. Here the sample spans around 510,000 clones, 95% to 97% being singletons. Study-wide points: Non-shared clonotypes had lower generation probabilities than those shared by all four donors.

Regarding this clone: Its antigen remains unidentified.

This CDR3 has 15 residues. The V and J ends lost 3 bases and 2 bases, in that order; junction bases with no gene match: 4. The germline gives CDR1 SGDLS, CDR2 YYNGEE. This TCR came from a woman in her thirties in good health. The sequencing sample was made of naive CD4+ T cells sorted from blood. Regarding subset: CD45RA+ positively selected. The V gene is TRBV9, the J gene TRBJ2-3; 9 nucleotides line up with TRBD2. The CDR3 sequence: CASSATSGYTDTQYF. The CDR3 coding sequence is TGTGCCAGCAGCGCGACTAGCGGTTACACAGATACGCAGTATTTT.